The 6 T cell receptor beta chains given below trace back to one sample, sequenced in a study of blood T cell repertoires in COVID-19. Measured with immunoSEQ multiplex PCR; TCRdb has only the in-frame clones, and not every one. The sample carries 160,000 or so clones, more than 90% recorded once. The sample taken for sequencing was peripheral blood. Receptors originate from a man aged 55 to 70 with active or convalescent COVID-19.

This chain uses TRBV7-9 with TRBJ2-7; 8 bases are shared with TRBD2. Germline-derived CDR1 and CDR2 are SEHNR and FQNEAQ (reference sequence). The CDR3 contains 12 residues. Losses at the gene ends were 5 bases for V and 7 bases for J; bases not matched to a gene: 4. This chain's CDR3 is CASSTLAGEQYF. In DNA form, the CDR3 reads TGTGCCAGCAGCACCTTAGCGGGAGAGCAGTACTTC. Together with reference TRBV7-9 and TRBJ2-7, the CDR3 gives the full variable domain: DTGVSQNPRHKITKRGQNVTFRCDPISEHNRLYWYRQTLGQGPEFLTYFQNEAQLEKSRLLSDRFSAERPKGSFSTLEIQRTEQGDSAMYLCASSTLAGEQYFGPGTRLTVT.

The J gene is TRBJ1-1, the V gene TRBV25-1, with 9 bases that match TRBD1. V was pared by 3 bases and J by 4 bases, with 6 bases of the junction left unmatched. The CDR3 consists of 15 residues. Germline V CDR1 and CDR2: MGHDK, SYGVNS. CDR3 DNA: TGTGCCAGCAGTGAGACAGGGGGGTTGGGCACTGAAGCTTTCTTT. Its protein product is CASSETGGLGTEAFF.

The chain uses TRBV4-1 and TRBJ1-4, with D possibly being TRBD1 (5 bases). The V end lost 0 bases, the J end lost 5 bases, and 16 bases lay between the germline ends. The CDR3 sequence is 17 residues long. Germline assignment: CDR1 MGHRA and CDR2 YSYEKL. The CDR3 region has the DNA TGCGCCAGCAGCCAAGATCACCCCCGCGGGGGGAATGAAAAACTGTTTTTT. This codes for CASSQDHPRGGNEKLFF.

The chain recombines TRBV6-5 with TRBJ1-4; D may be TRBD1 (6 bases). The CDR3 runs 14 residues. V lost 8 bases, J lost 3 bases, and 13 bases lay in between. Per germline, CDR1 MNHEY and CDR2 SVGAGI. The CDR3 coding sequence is TGTGCCAGCGGGGGCGGCTTGGCTAATGAAAAACTGTTTTTT. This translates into CASGGGLANEKLFF.

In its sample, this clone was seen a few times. The CDR3 loop reads CASSLREETQYF. The DNA of the CDR3 is TGTGCCAGCTCACTGCGGGAGGAGACCCAGTACTTC. The chain is built from TRBV18 and TRBJ2-5, with 7 bases fitting TRBD2. Germline loops: CDR1 KGHSH, CDR2 LQKENI. This CDR3 spans 12 amino acids. The trim removed 4 bases at V and 5 bases at J, leaving 1 base unmatched.

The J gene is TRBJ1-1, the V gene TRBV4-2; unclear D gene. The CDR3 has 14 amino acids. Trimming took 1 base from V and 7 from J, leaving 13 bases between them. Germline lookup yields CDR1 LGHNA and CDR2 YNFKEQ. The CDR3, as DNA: TGTGCCAGCAGCCAAGGGATGGAGACCCATGAAGCTTTCTTT. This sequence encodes CASSQGMETHEAFF.